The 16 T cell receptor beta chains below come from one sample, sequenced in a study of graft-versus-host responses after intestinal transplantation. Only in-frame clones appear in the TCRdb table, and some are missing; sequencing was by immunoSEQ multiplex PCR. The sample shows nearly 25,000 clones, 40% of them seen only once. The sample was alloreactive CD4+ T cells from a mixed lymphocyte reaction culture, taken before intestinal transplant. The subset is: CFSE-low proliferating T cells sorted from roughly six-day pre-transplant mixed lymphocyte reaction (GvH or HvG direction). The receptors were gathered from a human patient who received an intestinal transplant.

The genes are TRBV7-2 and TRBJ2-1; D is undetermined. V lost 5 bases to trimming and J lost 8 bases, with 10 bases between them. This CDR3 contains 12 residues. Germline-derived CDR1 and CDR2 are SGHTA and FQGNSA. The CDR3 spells CASSPYRYEQFF. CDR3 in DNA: TGTGCCAGCAGCCCCTATCGATATGAGCAGTTCTTC.

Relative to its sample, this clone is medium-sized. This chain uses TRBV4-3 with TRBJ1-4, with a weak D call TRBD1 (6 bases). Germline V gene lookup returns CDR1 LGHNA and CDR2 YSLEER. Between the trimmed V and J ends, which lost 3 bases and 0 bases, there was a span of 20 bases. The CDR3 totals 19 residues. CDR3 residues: CASSHYTTGTTSTNEKLFF. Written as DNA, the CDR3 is TGCGCCAGCAGCCACTACACGACAGGCACCACCTCAACTAATGAAAAACTGTTTTTT.

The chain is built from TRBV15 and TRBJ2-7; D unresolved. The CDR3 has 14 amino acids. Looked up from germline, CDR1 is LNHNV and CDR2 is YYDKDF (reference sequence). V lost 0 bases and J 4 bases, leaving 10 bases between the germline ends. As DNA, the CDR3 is TGTGCCACCAGCAGAGACGGCACGAGGTACGAGCAGTACTTC. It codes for CATSRDGTRYEQYF.

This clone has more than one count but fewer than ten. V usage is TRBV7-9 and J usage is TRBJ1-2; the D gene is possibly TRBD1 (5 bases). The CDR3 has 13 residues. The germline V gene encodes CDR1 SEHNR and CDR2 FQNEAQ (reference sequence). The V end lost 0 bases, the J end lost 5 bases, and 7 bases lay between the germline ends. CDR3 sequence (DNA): TGTGCCAGCAGCTTAGCGGGGACTTATGGCTACACCTTC. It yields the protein CASSLAGTYGYTF.

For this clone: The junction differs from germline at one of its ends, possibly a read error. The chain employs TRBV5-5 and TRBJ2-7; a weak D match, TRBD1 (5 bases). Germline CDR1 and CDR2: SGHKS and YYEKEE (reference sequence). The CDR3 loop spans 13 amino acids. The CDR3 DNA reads TGTGCCAGCACCTTGCCAGGGCCCTACGAGCAGTACTTC. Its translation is CASTLPGPYEQYF.

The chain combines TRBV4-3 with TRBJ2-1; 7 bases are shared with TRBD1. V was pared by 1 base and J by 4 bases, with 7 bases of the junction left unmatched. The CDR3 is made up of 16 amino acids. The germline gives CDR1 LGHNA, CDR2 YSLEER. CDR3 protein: CASSQVWGQRYNEQFF. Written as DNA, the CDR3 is TGCGCCAGCAGCCAAGTCTGGGGACAGCGATACAATGAGCAGTTCTTC.

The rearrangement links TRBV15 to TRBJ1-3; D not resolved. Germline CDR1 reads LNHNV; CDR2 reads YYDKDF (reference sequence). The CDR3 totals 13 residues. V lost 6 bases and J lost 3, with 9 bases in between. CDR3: CATRPSGGNTIYF. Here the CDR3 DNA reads TGTGCCACCAGGCCCTCCGGTGGAAACACCATATATTTT.

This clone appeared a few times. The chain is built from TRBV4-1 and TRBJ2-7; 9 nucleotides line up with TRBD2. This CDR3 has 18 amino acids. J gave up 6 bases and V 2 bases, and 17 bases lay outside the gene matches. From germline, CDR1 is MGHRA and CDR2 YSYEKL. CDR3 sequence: CASSQKPRGGGGMVEQYF. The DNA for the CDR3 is TGCGCCAGCAGCCAAAAACCCCGGGGCGGGGGGGGTATGGTCGAGCAGTACTTC.

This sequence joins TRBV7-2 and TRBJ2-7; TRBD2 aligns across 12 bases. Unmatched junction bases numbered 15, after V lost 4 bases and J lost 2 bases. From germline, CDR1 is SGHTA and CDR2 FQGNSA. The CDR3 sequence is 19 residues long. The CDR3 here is CASSWLAGGPQTIPYEQYF. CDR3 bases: TGTGCCAGCAGCTGGCTAGCGGGAGGGCCACAAACGATACCCTACGAGCAGTACTTC.

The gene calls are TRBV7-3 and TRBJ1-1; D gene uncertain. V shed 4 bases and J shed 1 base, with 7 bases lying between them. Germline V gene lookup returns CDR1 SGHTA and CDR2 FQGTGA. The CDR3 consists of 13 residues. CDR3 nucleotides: TGTGCCAGCAGCTGGCTCCGGAACACTGAAGCTTTCTTT. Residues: CASSWLRNTEAFF.

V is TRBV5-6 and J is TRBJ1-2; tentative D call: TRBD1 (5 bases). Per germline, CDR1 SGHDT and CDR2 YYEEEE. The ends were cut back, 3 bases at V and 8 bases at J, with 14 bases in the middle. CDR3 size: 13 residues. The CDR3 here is CASSWGLGEGYTF. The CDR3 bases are TGTGCCAGCAGCTGGGGCTTAGGGGAAGGCTACACCTTC.

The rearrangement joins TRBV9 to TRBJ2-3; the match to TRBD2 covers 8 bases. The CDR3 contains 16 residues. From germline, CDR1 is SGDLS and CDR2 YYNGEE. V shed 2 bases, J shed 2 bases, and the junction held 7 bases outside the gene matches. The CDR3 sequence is CASSVYGGAVTDTQYF. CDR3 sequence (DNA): TGTGCCAGCAGCGTTTACGGGGGGGCAGTCACAGATACGCAGTATTTT.

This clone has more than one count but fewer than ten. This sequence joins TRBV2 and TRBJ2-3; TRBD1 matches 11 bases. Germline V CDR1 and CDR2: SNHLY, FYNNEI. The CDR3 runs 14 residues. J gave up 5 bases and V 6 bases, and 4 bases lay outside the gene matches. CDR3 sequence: CASSGQGAQDTQYF. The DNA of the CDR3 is TGTGCCAGCAGCGGACAGGGGGCCCAAGATACGCAGTATTTT.

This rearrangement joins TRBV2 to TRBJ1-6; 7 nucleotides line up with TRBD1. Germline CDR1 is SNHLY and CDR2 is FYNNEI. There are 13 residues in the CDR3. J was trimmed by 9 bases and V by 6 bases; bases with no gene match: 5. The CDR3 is CASSGNRGSPLHF. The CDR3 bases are TGTGCCAGCAGCGGAAACAGGGGTTCACCCCTCCACTTT.

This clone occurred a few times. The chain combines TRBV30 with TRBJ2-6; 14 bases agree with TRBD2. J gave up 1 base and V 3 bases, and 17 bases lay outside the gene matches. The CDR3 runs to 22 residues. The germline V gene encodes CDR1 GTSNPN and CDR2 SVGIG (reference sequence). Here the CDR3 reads CAWRQKSGTSGRFVSGANVLTF. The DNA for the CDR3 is TGTGCCTGGAGACAAAAAAGCGGGACTAGCGGGAGATTTGTATCTGGGGCCAACGTCCTGACTTTC.

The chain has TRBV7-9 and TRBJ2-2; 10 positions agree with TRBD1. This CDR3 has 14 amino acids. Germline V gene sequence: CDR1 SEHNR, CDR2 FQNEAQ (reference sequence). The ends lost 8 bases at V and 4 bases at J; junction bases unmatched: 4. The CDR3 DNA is TGTGCCAGCGGCGGACAGGGGGGCACCGGGGAGCTGTTTTTT. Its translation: CASGGQGGTGELFF. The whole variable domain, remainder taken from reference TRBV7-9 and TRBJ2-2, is DTGVSQNPRHKITKRGQNVTFRCDPISEHNRLYWYRQTLGQGPEFLTYFQNEAQLEKSRLLSDRFSAERPKGSFSTLEIQRTEQGDSAMYLCASGGQGGTGELFFGEGSRLTVL.